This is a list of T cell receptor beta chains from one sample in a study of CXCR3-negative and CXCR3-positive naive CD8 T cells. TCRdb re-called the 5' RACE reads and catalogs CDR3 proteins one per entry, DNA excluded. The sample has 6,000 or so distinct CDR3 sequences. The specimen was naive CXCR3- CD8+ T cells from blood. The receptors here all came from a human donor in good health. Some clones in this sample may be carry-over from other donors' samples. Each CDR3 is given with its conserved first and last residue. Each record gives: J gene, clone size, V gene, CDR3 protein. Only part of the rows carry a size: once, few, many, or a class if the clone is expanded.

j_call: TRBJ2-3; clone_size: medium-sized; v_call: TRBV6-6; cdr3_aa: CASSYPGTDTQYF
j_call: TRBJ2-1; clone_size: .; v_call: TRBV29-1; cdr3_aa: CSAENSGISYNEQFF
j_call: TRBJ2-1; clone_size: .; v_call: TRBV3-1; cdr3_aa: CASSPQGRSYNEQFF
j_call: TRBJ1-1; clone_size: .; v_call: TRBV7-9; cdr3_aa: CASSSEGHTEAFF
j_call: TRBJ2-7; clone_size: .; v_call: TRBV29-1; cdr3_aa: CSVVTSGSYEQYF
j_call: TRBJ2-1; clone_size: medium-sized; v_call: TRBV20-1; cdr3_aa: CSAIRASGVYNEQFF
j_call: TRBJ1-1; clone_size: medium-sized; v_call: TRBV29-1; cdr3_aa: CSVSKPENTEAFF
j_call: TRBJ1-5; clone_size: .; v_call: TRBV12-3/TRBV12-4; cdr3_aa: CASSLGQGGNQPQHF
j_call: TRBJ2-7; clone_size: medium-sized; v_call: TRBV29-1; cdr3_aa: CSVVTSGNDEQYF
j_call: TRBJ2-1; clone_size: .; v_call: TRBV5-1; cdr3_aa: CASSLSAGGPNEQFF
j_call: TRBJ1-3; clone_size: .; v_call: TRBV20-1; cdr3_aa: CSATDRNENTIYF
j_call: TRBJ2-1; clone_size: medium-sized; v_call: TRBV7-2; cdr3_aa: CASSPRVAGLYNEQFF
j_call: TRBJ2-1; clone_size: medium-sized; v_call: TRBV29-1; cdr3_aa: CSVGGSGRYNEQFF
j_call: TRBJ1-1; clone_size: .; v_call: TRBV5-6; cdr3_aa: CASSLGTSEAFF
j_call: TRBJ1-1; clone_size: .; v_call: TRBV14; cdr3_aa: CASSPPRSAVTGVNTEAFF
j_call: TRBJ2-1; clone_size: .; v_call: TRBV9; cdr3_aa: CASSEGTSPRYNEQFF
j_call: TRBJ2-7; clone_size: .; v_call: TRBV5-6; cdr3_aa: CASSFTGGEQYF
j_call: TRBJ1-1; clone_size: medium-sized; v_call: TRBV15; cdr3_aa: CATSRADRDTEAFF
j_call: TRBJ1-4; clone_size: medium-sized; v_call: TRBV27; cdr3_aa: CASSRGALEKLFF
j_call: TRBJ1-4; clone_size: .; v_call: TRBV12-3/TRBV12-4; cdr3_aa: CASRTSTGGQGFEKLFF
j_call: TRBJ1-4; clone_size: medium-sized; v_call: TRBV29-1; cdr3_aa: CSVVGTGVGEKLFF
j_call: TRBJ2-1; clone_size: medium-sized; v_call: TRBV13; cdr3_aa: CASSLPRLAGGPKVEQFF
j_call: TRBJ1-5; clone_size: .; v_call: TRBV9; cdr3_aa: CASSATDTYNQPQHF
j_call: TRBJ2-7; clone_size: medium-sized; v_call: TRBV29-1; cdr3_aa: CSVEDRGSSYEQYF
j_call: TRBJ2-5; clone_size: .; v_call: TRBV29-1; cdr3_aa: CSVLLAGGTQYF
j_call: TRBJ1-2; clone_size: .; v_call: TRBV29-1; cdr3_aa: CSVEEGGGRPTF
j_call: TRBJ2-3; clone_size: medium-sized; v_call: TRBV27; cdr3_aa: CASSMVVGADTQYF
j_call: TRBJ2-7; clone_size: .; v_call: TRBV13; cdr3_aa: CASSSQTVSYEQYF
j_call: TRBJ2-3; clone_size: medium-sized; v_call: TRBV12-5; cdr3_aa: CASGHGSAPSTDTQYF
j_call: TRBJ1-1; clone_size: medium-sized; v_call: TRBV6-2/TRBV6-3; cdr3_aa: CASSYSIQDREHTEAFF
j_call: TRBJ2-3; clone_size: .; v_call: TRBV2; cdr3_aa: CDSIGTRRTDTQYF
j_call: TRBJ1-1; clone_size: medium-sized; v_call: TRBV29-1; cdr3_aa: CSVEEGRAGGGNTEAFF
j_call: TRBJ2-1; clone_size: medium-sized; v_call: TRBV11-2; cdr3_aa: CASSQLAGDRGAGEQFF
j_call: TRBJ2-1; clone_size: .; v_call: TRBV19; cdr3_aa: CASALGIGGDEQFF
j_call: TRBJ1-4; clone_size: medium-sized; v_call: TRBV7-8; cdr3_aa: CASSLKLRTANEKLFF
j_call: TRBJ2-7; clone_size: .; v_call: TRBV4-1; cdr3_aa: CASSQAQETYEQYF
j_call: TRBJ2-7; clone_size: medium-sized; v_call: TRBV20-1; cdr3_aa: CSAPLLGGPNPPYEQYF
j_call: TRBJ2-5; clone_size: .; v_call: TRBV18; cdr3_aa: CASSPPRQNQETQYF
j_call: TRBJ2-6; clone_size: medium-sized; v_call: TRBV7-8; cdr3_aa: CASSLAPRGGANVLTF
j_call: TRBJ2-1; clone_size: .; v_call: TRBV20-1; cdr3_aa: CSARDSALASNEQFF
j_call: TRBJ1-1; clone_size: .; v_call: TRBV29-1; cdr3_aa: CSVRASGTEAFF
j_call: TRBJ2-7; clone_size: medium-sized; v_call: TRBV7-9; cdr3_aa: CASSGPFSEQYF
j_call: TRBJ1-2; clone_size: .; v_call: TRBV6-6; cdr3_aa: CASSYSWETYGYTF
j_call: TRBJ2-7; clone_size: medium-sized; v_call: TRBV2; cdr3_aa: CASSDSRDRGRYEQYF
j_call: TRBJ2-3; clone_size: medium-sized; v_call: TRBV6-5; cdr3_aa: CASSWGQPPDTQYF
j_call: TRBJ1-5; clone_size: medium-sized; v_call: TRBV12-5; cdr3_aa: CASGGQGALRNQPQHF
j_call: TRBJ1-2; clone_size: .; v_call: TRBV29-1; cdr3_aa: CSVELTYNYGYTF